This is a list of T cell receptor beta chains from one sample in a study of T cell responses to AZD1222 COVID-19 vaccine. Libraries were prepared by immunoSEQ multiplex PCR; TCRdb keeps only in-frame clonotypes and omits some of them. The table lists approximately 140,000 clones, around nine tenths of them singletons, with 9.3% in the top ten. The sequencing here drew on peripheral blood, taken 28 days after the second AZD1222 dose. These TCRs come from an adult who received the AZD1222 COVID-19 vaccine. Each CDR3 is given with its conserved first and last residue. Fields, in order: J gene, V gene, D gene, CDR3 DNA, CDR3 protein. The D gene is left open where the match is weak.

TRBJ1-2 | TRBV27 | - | TGTGCCAGCAGAAACCTCAACAGATTCTATGGCTACACCTTC | CASRNLNRFYGYTF
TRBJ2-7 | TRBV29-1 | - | TGCAGCGTTGCTGGAACCTACGAGCAGTACTTC | CSVAGTYEQYF
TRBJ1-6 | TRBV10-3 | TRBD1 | TGTGCCACCACTTGGACAGGGGAGAATTCACCCCTCCACTTT | CATTWTGENSPLHF
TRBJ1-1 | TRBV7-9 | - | TGTGCCAGCAGCTTACCGGTTCACACTGAAGCTTTCTTT | CASSLPVHTEAFF
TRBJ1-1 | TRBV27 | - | TGTGCCAGCAGGACTCAGAGGCCAGACACTGAAGCTTTCTTT | CASRTQRPDTEAFF
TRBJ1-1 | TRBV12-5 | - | TGTGCTAGTGGTTTATGGGACCCGAACACTGAAGCTTTCTTT | CASGLWDPNTEAFF
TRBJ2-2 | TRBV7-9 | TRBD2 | TGTGCCAGCAGCCCAGCCACAGGGAGCGGGGGTGCCAACACCGGGGAGCTGTTTTTT | CASSPATGSGGANTGELFF
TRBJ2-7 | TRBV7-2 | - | TGTGCCAGCAGCTTAGGATTGGGGCTAGCGTCCGGTTACGAGCAGTACTTC | CASSLGLGLASGYEQYF
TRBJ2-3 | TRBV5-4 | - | TGTGCCAGCAGCCTTGGTACGGGAATGGATACGCAGTATTTT | CASSLGTGMDTQYF
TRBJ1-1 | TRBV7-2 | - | TGTGCCAGCAGCTTAGGTTACAGGGCTGAGACTGAAGCTTTCTTT | CASSLGYRAETEAFF
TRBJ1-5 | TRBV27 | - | TGTGCCAGCAGTTTATTCGGGACGCAGCCCCAGCATTTT | CASSLFGTQPQHF
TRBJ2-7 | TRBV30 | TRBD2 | TGTGCCTGGACTAGCGGGCAATCCTACGAGCAGTACTTC | CAWTSGQSYEQYF
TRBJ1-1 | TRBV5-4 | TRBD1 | TGTGCCAGCAGCTCCCGGACAGGGGAAAACACTGAAGCTTTCTTT | CASSSRTGENTEAFF
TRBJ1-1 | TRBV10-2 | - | TGCGCCAGCAGTGACGGAAGGGACACTGAAGCTTTCTTT | CASSDGRDTEAFF
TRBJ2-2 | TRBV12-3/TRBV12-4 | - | TGTGCCAGCAGTTTCAGGGGGGAGCTGTTTTTT | CASSFRGELFF
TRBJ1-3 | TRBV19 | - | TGTGCCAGTGGGGGTCAATTCTCTGGAAACACCATATATTTT | CASGGQFSGNTIYF